This entry is about one TCR beta chain. Sample treatment: preoperative locoregional IRX-2 cytokine immunotherapy. The method was immunoSEQ multiplex PCR; TCRdb's version includes in-frame clones alone and lacks a portion of them. The sample has around 88,000 clones; roughly 85% are singletons. This sample stems from a study of preoperative IRX-2 immunotherapy in early breast cancer. The CDR3 has 14 residues. Source: tumor tissue, taken after IRX-2 immunotherapy. This sequence originates from a human donor with breast cancer. The V call is TRBV22-1, the J call TRBJ1-1; no DNA check was done on the table's D call, TRBD1. TRBV22-1 is designated a pseudogene. The DNA of the CDR3 is TGTGCCAGCAGTTTAAGGACACCGAACACTGAAGCTTTCTTT. This translates into CASSLRTPNTEAFF.